The 11 T cell receptor beta chains given below trace back to one sample, sequenced in a study of tumor T cells in aggressive B-cell lymphoma. Produced via immunoSEQ multiplex PCR; TCRdb's table is partial and in-frame only. Of about 400 clones listed, less than 95% are singletons. Sequencing was performed on tumor tissue. The receptors come from an adult with diffuse large B cell lymphoma.

V and J are TRBV29-1 and TRBJ1-2; D may be TRBD1 (6 bases). Trimming took off 5 bases at V and 4 bases at J, with 20 bases between the two ends. Germline V gene sequence: CDR1 SQVTM, CDR2 ANQGSEA. The CDR3 has 15 amino acids. DNA for the CDR3: TGCAGCGTTATCGAACAGTCGACAGGAATCTATGGCTACACCTTC. Its translation is CSVIEQSTGIYGYTF. Looking up the rest from reference TRBV29-1 and TRBJ1-2 gives the full variable domain: SAVISQKPSRDICQRGTSLTIQCQVDSQVTMMFWYRQQPGQSLTLIATANQGSEATYESGFVIDKFPISRPNLTFSTLTVSNMSPEDSSIYLCSVIEQSTGIYGYTFGSGTRLTVV.

A single count supports this clone. The V call is TRBV30, the J call TRBJ2-7, with a possible D match to TRBD2 (6 bases). The germline V and J ends were trimmed by 1 base and 3 bases, with 10 bases remaining between them. Germline V CDR1 and CDR2: GTSNPN, SVGIG (reference sequence). The length of the CDR3 is 13 residues. CDR3 sequence: CAWSAGLGYEQYF. CDR3 sequence (DNA): TGTGCCTGGAGTGCGGGACTGGGCTACGAGCAGTACTTC.

V and J are TRBV9 and TRBJ2-5; TRBD2 matches 7 bases. Unmatched junction bases numbered 5, after V lost 4 bases and J lost 2 bases. Germline V lookup: CDR1 SGDLS, CDR2 YYNGEE. The CDR3 runs to 14 residues. The CDR3 sequence is CASSWGGTQETQYF. The CDR3 coding sequence is TGTGCCAGCAGCTGGGGGGGTACTCAAGAGACCCAGTACTTC.

The J gene is TRBJ2-1, the V gene TRBV18, with a tentative D call TRBD1 (6 bases). The CDR3 length is 15 residues. Trimming left V 0 bases short and J 8 bases short, with 14 bases between. Germline V lookup: CDR1 KGHSH, CDR2 LQKENI. The CDR3 bases are TGTGCCAGCTCACCACCGTACAGGGAACGGTATGAGCAGTTCTTC. Translation: CASSPPYRERYEQFF. The whole variable domain, remainder taken from reference TRBV18 and TRBJ2-1, is NAGVMQNPRHLVRRRGQEARLRCSPMKGHSHVYWYRQLPEEGLKFMVYLQKENIIDESGMPKERFSAEFPKEGPSILRIQQVVRGDSAAYFCASSPPYRERYEQFFGPGTRLTVL.

This clone was detected a few times. The genes are TRBV5-8 and TRBJ1-1, with D unclear. V lost 1 base and J lost 5, with 12 bases in between. The CDR3 contains 14 residues. Germline CDR1 and CDR2: SGHTS and YDEGEE. This CDR3 reads CASSLYLGDTEAFF. In DNA, the CDR3 is TGTGCCAGCAGCTTGTACTTGGGAGATACTGAAGCTTTCTTT.

This sequence joins TRBV29-1 and TRBJ2-1, with a possible D match to TRBD1 (5 bases). Germline V gene data show CDR1 as SQVTM and CDR2 as ANQGSEA. V lost 4 bases to trimming and J lost 2 bases, with 12 bases between them. The CDR3 is made up of 14 amino acids. CDR3 residues: CSVGVRATYNEQFF. CDR3 nucleotides: TGCAGCGTTGGAGTCAGGGCCACCTACAATGAGCAGTTCTTC.

The gene calls are TRBV5-6 and TRBJ2-1, with TRBD1 as a possible D gene (5 bases). CDR1 is SGHDT and CDR2 is YYEEEE in the germline V gene. V was cut by 0 bases and J by 1 base, with 8 bases left in between. The CDR3 length is 15 residues. Written as DNA, the CDR3 is TGTGCCAGCAGCTTGGCCAGGGTATCCTACAATGAGCAGTTCTTC. Encoded protein: CASSLARVSYNEQFF.

This chain uses TRBV30 with TRBJ1-1; D possibly corresponds to TRBD1 (5 bases). This CDR3 has 14 amino acids. Trimming shortened V by 7 bases and J by 3 bases, and 18 bases separated the two germline ends. The V gene's germline CDR1 is GTSNPN and CDR2 SVGIG (reference sequence). The CDR3 spells CAFSRGTAHTEAFF. The CDR3 DNA sequence: TGTGCCTTTTCACGCGGGACGGCGCACACTGAAGCTTTCTTT.

This sequence joins TRBV4-3 and TRBJ1-4; no definite D call. Per germline, CDR1 LGHNA and CDR2 YSLEER. This CDR3 contains 15 residues. V gave up 0 bases and J gave up 7 bases, with 12 bases separating them. This CDR3 is CASSQDLAAGEKLFF. The CDR3 DNA sequence: TGCGCCAGCAGCCAAGATCTGGCGGCTGGTGAAAAACTGTTTTTT.

The chain carries TRBV28 and TRBJ2-6; D remains unclear. CDR1 is MDHEN and CDR2 is SYDVKM in the germline V gene. V lost 5 bases to trimming and J lost 0 bases, with 11 bases between them. The CDR3 loop spans 16 amino acids. The CDR3 bases are TGTGCCAGCAGTCCCTTAATGAGCTCTGGGGCCAACGTCCTGACTTTC. Translation gives CASSPLMSSGANVLTF.

The rearrangement links TRBV27 to TRBJ2-7; 7 positions match TRBD2. This CDR3 has 15 amino acids. The germline gives CDR1 MNHEY, CDR2 SMNVEV (reference sequence). J lost 2 bases, V lost 3 bases, and 7 bases had no gene match. Here the CDR3 reads CASSFERAGAYEQYF. The CDR3 nucleotides are TGTGCCAGCAGTTTTGAAAGGGCGGGGGCCTACGAGCAGTACTTC.